This T cell receptor beta chain was observed in a study of molecular identifiers for immune sequencing clone quantification. Regarding this clonotype: Its antigen is not known.

From germline, CDR1 is MDHEN and CDR2 SYDVKM. The CDR3 runs 15 residues. Trimming shortened V by 4 bases and J by 6 bases, and 18 bases separated the two germline ends. TCRdb re-called the PCR reads through MiXCR, storing one row per CDR3 protein. Of some 88,000 distinct CDR3 sequences in the sample, around 20% were seen once. A CD8+CD4-CCR7+CD45RA+ gate was used to sort naive CD8 T cells. Study-wide points: Beyond 20 RNA copies, clones held over 97% of effector molecules, compared with under 1% in naive cells. Highly expanded clone sizes could be underestimated through barcode sharing by identical TCR molecules.

Sequences were obtained from naive CD8+ T cells from blood, with Jurkat cell RNA spiked in. This sample's subset: FACS-sorted CD8+CD4-CCR7+CD45RA+ naive T cells. V is TRBV28 and J is TRBJ1-2; tentative D call: TRBD1 (6 bases). This clonotype was obtained from a human donor in good health. Some libraries in this study had Jurkat cell RNA spiked in. The CDR3 nucleotides read TGTGCCAGCAGTTCCCCCCCAGCAGGGGAAGATGGCTACACCTTC. The encoded protein is CASSSPPAGEDGYTF.